A selection of T cell receptor beta chains follows, all from one sample in a study of blood T cells in healthy people across ages. TCRdb passed the 5' RACE reads through MiXCR, listing each CDR3 protein once. The table shows about 930,000 distinct CDR3 sequences, with 25% to 35% occurring only once. These data were also reused for a study on T cells of mothers and their children.

The material sequenced was blood. These receptors all stem from a woman aged 40 to 50 in good health. CDR3s include the opening cysteine and the closing phenylalanine or tryptophan. The D gene is left open where the match is weak. Clone size is not always given. Where it is, it says once, few, many or a class for expanded clones.

j_gene	abundance	d_gene	v_gene	CDR3aa	CDR3nt
TRBJ1-2	.	.	TRBV18	CASSPAGTYGYTF	TGTGCCAGCTCACCAGCAGGGACCTATGGCTACACCTTC
TRBJ2-7	few	TRBD1	TRBV5-1	CASSWGQGYYEQYF	TGCGCCAGCAGCTGGGGACAGGGGTACTACGAGCAGTACTTC
TRBJ2-5	few	.	TRBV2	CASSDFRLLLAAQETQYF	TGTGCCAGCAGTGATTTTAGGTTACTTCTGGCAGCCCAAGAGACCCAGTACTTC
TRBJ2-3	few	.	TRBV7-3	CASSFAEAPTDTQYF	TGTGCCAGCAGCTTTGCGGAGGCCCCCACAGATACGCAGTATTTT
TRBJ1-6	.	.	TRBV7-2	CASSRQNSPPHF	TGTGCCAGCAGCCGACAGAATTCACCCCCCCACTTT
TRBJ2-3	few	TRBD2	TRBV11-2	CASSLGLAMDTQYF	TGTGCCAGCAGCCTGGGACTAGCAATGGATACGCAGTATTTT
TRBJ2-7	many	TRBD1	TRBV29-1	CSVETPPGQGTYEQYF	TGCAGCGTCGAAACCCCCCCGGGACAGGGTACCTACGAGCAGTACTTC
TRBJ1-2	few	TRBD1	TRBV28	CTSRITGTGLYYGYTF	TGTACCAGCAGGATAACCGGGACAGGGTTATACTATGGCTACACCTTC
TRBJ2-7	.	TRBD1	TRBV6-6	CASRLRTGSYEQYF	TGTGCCAGCAGGCTCCGGACAGGGTCCTACGAGCAGTACTTC
TRBJ2-5	few	TRBD2	TRBV5-1	CASSPGTSLQETQYF	TGCGCCAGCAGCCCGGGGACTAGCCTCCAAGAGACCCAGTACTTC
TRBJ2-1	many	.	TRBV7-7	CASSMSGGGNEQFF	TGTGCTAGCAGCATGTCCGGGGGCGGGAATGAGCAGTTCTTC
TRBJ2-7	many	TRBD1	TRBV10-3	CAIRGTARDYEQYF	TGTGCCATCAGAGGGACAGCTAGGGACTACGAGCAGTACTTC
TRBJ1-2	.	TRBD1	TRBV7-3	CASSNPGTGGSGGYTF	TGTGCCAGCAGCAACCCCGGGACAGGGGGCTCGGGTGGCTACACCTTC
TRBJ2-1	many	TRBD1	TRBV6-5	CASKRGGTGGHNEQFF	TGTGCCAGCAAACGGGGTGGGACAGGGGGCCACAATGAGCAGTTCTTC
TRBJ2-1	few	.	TRBV27	CASGEWGPNNEQFF	TGTGCCAGCGGGGAGTGGGGCCCTAACAATGAGCAGTTCTTC
TRBJ2-1	many	.	TRBV12-5	CASGTGVASEYNEQFF	TGTGCTAGTGGTACCGGCGTGGCTAGCGAGTACAATGAGCAGTTCTTC
TRBJ1-1	.	.	TRBV19	CATQDWGLDTEAFF	TGTGCCACCCAGGATTGGGGCTTGGACACTGAAGCTTTCTTT
TRBJ2-4	.	.	TRBV7-2	CASSLNPGNKISKNIQYF	TGTGCCAGCAGCTTAAACCCCGGGAACAAGATATCCAAAAACATTCAGTACTTC
TRBJ2-6	.	.	TRBV28	CASNPRRPGANVLTF	TGTGCCAGCAACCCGAGGAGGCCTGGGGCCAACGTCCTGACTTTC
TRBJ2-4	few	TRBD2	TRBV6-5	CASSYSGGGLNIQYF	TGTGCCAGCAGTTACTCCGGGGGGGGCCTAAACATTCAGTACTTC
TRBJ2-5	many	.	TRBV20-1	CSATTETQYF	TGCAGTGCGACTACCGAGACCCAGTACTTC
TRBJ1-2	.	.	TRBV19	CASSRGLDYGYTF	TGTGCCAGTAGTCGCGGTTTGGACTATGGCTACACCTTC
TRBJ2-5	.	.	TRBV29-1	CSTRDGGAETQYF	TGCAGCACACGGGACGGCGGGGCGGAGACCCAGTACTTC
TRBJ2-5	.	TRBD1	TRBV12-3/TRBV12-4	CASSRYSGGVETQYF	TGTGCCAGCAGCCGATACTCAGGGGGCGTGGAGACCCAGTACTTC
TRBJ2-7	many	.	TRBV4-1	CASSQTAYEQYF	TGTGCCAGCAGCCAAACCGCCTACGAGCAGTACTTC
TRBJ1-2	.	.	TRBV3-1	CASSRRTVDGYTF	TGTGCCAGCAGCCGCAGAACGGTTGACGGCTACACCTTC
TRBJ1-2	few	.	TRBV27	CASSPSGGFGGYTF	TGTGCCAGCAGCCCGTCCGGGGGGTTCGGTGGCTACACCTTC
TRBJ2-3	.	.	TRBV7-3	CASSSPEGPRGTDTQYF	TGTGCCAGCAGCTCTCCCGAGGGACCGCGGGGCACAGATACGCAGTATTTT
TRBJ2-7	.	.	TRBV28	CASRVLGGGTYEQYF	TGTGCCAGCAGAGTCCTGGGGGGAGGCACCTACGAGCAGTACTTC
TRBJ2-5	.	TRBD1	TRBV7-9	CASSLGQGRQTQYF	TGTGCCAGCAGCTTAGGACAGGGCCGGCAGACCCAGTACTTC
TRBJ2-3	.	.	TRBV5-1	CASSNPSTDTQYF	TGCGCCAGCAGCAACCCTAGCACAGATACGCAGTATTTT
TRBJ2-3	few	.	TRBV5-1	CASKAASSTDTQYF	TGCGCCAGCAAAGCAGCCTCTAGCACAGATACGCAGTATTTT
TRBJ2-7	many	.	TRBV29-1	CSVEYTQGTNYEQYF	TGCAGCGTTGAATATACACAGGGAACAAACTACGAGCAGTACTTC
TRBJ2-1	many	.	TRBV11-2	CASSSNYNEQFF	TGTGCCAGCAGCTCAAATTACAATGAGCAGTTCTTC
TRBJ2-4	.	.	TRBV28	CASSLVTDGAKNIQYF	TGTGCCAGCAGTTTAGTGACAGATGGGGCCAAAAACATTCAGTACTTC
TRBJ2-1	.	TRBD2	TRBV12-3/TRBV12-4	CASSPSLTSGSGELEQFF	TGTGCCAGCAGCCCATCGCTGACTAGCGGGAGCGGGGAATTAGAGCAGTTCTTC
TRBJ2-7	few	.	TRBV28	CASSSRTRGSSYEQYF	TGTGCCAGCAGTTCCCGGACACGGGGAAGCTCCTACGAGCAGTACTTC